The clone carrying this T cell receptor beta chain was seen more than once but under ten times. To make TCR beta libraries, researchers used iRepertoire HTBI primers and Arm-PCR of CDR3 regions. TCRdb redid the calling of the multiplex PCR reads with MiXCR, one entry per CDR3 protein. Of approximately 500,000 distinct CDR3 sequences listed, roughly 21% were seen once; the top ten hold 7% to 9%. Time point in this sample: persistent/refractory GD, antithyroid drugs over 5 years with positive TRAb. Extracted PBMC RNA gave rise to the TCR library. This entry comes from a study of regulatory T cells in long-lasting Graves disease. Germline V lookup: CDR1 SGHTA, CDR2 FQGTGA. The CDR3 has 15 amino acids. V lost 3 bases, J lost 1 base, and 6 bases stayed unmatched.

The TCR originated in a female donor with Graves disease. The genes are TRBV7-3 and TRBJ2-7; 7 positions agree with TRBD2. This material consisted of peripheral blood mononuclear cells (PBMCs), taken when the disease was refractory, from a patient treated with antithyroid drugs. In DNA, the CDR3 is TGTGCCAGCAGCTTTGGGCACGGGGGGTCCTACGAGCAGTACTTC. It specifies CASSFGHGGSYEQYF.